This TCR beta chain was observed in a study of blood T cell repertoires in COVID-19. The wider study: T cells, B-cell-depleted T cells, or PBMCs provided the cDNA or gDNA that served as material.

Libraries were prepared by immunoSEQ multiplex PCR; TCRdb keeps only in-frame clonotypes and omits some of them. This sample carries approximately 300,000 clones, 86% of them seen once, and the ten largest clones take about 4%. Per the germline V gene, CDR1 is SEHNR and CDR2 is FQNEAQ (reference sequence). This CDR3 spans 14 amino acids. V dropped 2 bases and J dropped 4 bases, with 11 bases sitting between them. The TCR was taken from a young man who had recovered from COVID-19. The sequencing sample was made of PBMCs or T cells enriched from blood (not recorded which). The chain combines TRBV7-9 with TRBJ2-5, with D maybe TRBD2 (6 bases). DNA of the CDR3: TGTGCCAGCAGCTTATCCTCCGGGGGAGAGACCCAGTACTTC. It yields the protein CASSLSSGGETQYF. Based on the CDR3 plus reference TRBV7-9 and TRBJ2-5, the full variable domain is DTGVSQNPRHKITKRGQNVTFRCDPISEHNRLYWYRQTLGQGPEFLTYFQNEAQLEKSRLLSDRFSAERPKGSFSTLEIQRTEQGDSAMYLCASSLSSGGETQYFGPGTRLLVL.